This TCR beta chain stems from a study of blood T cell repertoires in COVID-19. V gave up 6 bases and J gave up 5 bases, with 10 bases separating them. The CDR3 covers 12 residues. Germline values: CDR1 MDHEN, CDR2 SYDVKM. Profiled with immunoSEQ multiplex PCR; TCRdb holds only in-frame clones, not every one. The sample contains approximately 68,000 clones, over 75% of which appear only once. Sequenced sample: peripheral blood. The chain is built from TRBV28 and TRBJ1-2; D gene unclear. The source of this sequence is a man aged 70-80 years with active or convalescent COVID-19. The CDR3 coding sequence is TGTGCCAGCAGCCGGGGATTGTATGGCTACACCTTC. Its protein is CASSRGLYGYTF.